In its sample, the clone carrying this T cell receptor (beta chain) was seen a few times. What it binds is unknown. The record originates from a study of CD8 T cells in ankylosing spondylitis. Study conclusions and caveats: Reportedly, matched ankylosing spondylitis synovial fluid was significantly enriched for disease-linked clones. The study identified a TCR beta motif of under ten highly homologous variants that appeared characteristic of ankylosing spondylitis blood.

Using quantitative 5'-RACE with molecular barcodes, the authors made TCR beta libraries. MiXCR was run by TCRdb on the 5' RACE reads, yielding one entry per CDR3 protein. Altogether 150,000 to 200,000 distinct CDR3 sequences are present, about a sixth being singletons, with the ten largest covering over 7.5%. Trimming removed 3 bases from V and 8 bases from J, with 8 bases in between. Germline V gives CDR1 SGHTA, CDR2 FQGTGA. The CDR3 contains 13 residues. J is TRBJ1-6 and V is TRBV7-3; no clear D gene. Sequenced sample: blood, either unsorted or a sorted T cell fraction (not recorded which). This clonotype originated in a male donor with ankylosing spondylitis or in good health (not recorded which). The CDR3 bases are TGTGCCAGCAGCTTTTTTGAAGATTCACCCCTCCACTTT. This sequence encodes CASSFFEDSPLHF.